Below are 12 T cell receptor beta chains sequenced from a single sample in a study of blood T cell repertoires in COVID-19. Method: immunoSEQ multiplex PCR; TCRdb's copy keeps in-frame clones and lacks some. The data show about 37,000 clones, about 80% seen once. Sequencing input: peripheral blood. These receptor sequences come from a woman aged 70-85 years with acute or convalescent COVID-19.

V usage is TRBV5-4 and J usage is TRBJ2-6; D not certain. The CDR3 is 14 residues long. Germline V gene lookup returns CDR1 SGHNT and CDR2 YYREEE (reference sequence). The V end lost 4 bases, the J end lost 0 bases, and 5 bases lay between the germline ends. The CDR3 DNA reads as TGTGCCAGCAGCGCGGACTCTGGGGCCAACGTCCTGACTTTC. This codes for CASSADSGANVLTF.

The CDR3 sequence is CSASKVTNAYEQYF. The CDR3 coding sequence is TGCAGTGCTAGTAAGGTGACTAACGCCTACGAGCAGTACTTC. This chain connects TRBV20-1 to TRBJ2-7, with D possibly being TRBD2 (5 bases). V lost 3 bases, J lost 2 bases, and 14 bases lay in between. Germline assignment: CDR1 DFQATT and CDR2 SNEGSKA (reference sequence). CDR3 length: 14 amino acids.

V is TRBV29-1 and J is TRBJ2-5; 7 bases are shared with TRBD1. V lost 7 bases and J lost 2; bases outside the gene matches: 13. This CDR3 is built from 15 residues. Germline V gene data show CDR1 as SQVTM and CDR2 as ANQGSEA. CDR3 sequence: CSAYPGQRPQETQYF. The CDR3 nucleotides read TGCAGCGCGTACCCGGGACAGAGGCCTCAAGAGACCCAGTACTTC.

Only a few counts were recorded for this clone. Here the CDR3 reads CASSIDRQGTYGYTF. The DNA of the CDR3 is TGTGCCAGTAGTATAGACAGACAGGGAACCTATGGCTACACCTTC. The chain has TRBV19 and TRBJ1-2; 7 positions match TRBD1. Losses at the gene ends were 0 bases for V and 4 bases for J; bases not matched to a gene: 5. This CDR3 has 15 amino acids. Looked up from germline, CDR1 is LNHDA and CDR2 is SQIVND (reference sequence).

This clone was counted once. This rearrangement joins TRBV2 to TRBJ1-3, with D tentatively TRBD1 (5 bases). Germline V CDR1 and CDR2: SNHLY, FYNNEI. V lost 6 bases and J lost 1, with 13 bases in between. The CDR3 consists of 15 residues. The CDR3 loop reads CASSDDSGSGNTIYF. The CDR3 DNA sequence: TGTGCCAGCAGCGATGACAGTGGGTCTGGAAACACCATATATTTT.

This clone was seen more than once but under ten times. The V gene is TRBV5-1, the J gene TRBJ2-3; 9 nucleotides line up with TRBD2. After removal of 6 bases from V and 6 bases from J, the junction contained 8 bases not matched to a gene. Germline lookup yields CDR1 SGHRS and CDR2 YFSETQ. The CDR3 contains 14 residues. The CDR3: CASNPLAGTDTQYF. The CDR3 nucleotides are TGCGCCAGCAACCCTCTAGCGGGAACCGATACGCAGTATTTT.

This clone was detected only a few times. The V gene is TRBV7-2, the J gene TRBJ1-2, with TRBD1 identical over 11 bases. This CDR3 contains 15 residues. The ends lost 0 bases at V and 8 bases at J; junction bases unmatched: 5. Germline CDR1 reads SGHTA; CDR2 reads FQGNSA. The CDR3 region has the DNA TGTGCCAGCAGCTTAGCGCGGGACAGGGGGAGAGGCTACACCTTC. It specifies CASSLARDRGRGYTF.

The genes are TRBV7-2 and TRBJ2-7; D may be TRBD1 (5 bases). Germline CDR1 is SGHTA and CDR2 is FQGNSA. The CDR3 spans 15 residues. V was clipped by 1 base and J by 0 bases, with 10 bases between them. The CDR3 DNA follows: TGTGCCAGCAGCTTAGAAGCCCAGGGCTCCTACGAGCAGTACTTC. Residues: CASSLEAQGSYEQYF.

The V call is TRBV4-1, the J call TRBJ2-3; a possible D gene is TRBD2 (5 bases). V was trimmed by 5 bases and J by 4 bases, leaving 13 bases between them. The CDR3 consists of 14 residues. Germline lookup yields CDR1 MGHRA and CDR2 YSYEKL. The CDR3 loop is CASSSRGVPDTQYF. The CDR3 bases are TGCGCCAGCAGCTCCCGGGGAGTTCCAGATACGCAGTATTTT.

The rearrangement joins TRBV5-1 to TRBJ2-7; 11 nucleotides align to TRBD2. With 4 bases clipped from V and 5 bases from J, the junction kept 8 bases outside the gene matches. From germline, CDR1 is SGHRS and CDR2 YFSETQ. The CDR3 has 15 amino acids. The CDR3 DNA is TGCGCCAGCAGCCCCCCACTAGCGGGAGAGGACGAGCAGTACTTC. It codes for CASSPPLAGEDEQYF.

The rearrangement joins TRBV28 to TRBJ1-2; D is undetermined. CDR1 MDHEN and CDR2 SYDVKM come from the germline V gene. With 11 bases removed from V and 6 bases from J, the gap between germline ends came to 22 bases. This CDR3 comprises 14 residues. This chain's CDR3 is CASWGEGMVHGYTF. The CDR3, as DNA: TGTGCCTCCTGGGGAGAGGGTATGGTTCATGGCTACACCTTC.

The J gene is TRBJ2-7, the V gene TRBV19; the match to TRBD1 covers 8 bases. The V and J ends lost 3 bases and 2 bases, in that order; junction bases with no gene match: 12. Germline assignment: CDR1 LNHDA and CDR2 SQIVND (reference sequence). This CDR3 contains 17 residues. In nucleotides, the CDR3 is TGTGCCAGTAGTATCACCGGACAGGGTAGAGGCACCTACGAGCAGTACTTC. Its protein is CASSITGQGRGTYEQYF.